This TCR beta chain was observed in a study of T cell responses to AZD1222 COVID-19 vaccine. Study observations and caveats: Close to half of all spike-specific TCRs reportedly target regions of the variants that are unmutated.

The CDR3 length is 15 residues. In germline, CDR1 is ENHRY, CDR2 SYGVKD. V gave up 2 bases and J gave up 4 bases; unmatched junction bases: 4. Points on this clone: Its antigen is undetermined.

Some clones are missing from TCRdb's copy, which holds only in-frame ones; the method was immunoSEQ multiplex PCR. The data contain tens of thousands of clones, about 80% of them singletons. V gene TRBV10-3 combines with J gene TRBJ1-2; TRBD1 matches at 10 bases. The TCR sequence derives from an adult who received the MenACWY meningococcal vaccine as a control. The sequencing here drew on peripheral blood, taken 28 days after the second dose of the MenACWY control vaccine. CDR3 protein: CAISEETGGIYGYTF. The CDR3 nucleotides are TGTGCCATCAGTGAGGAGACAGGGGGCATCTATGGCTACACCTTC.